Listed below are T cell receptor beta chains from one sample, sequenced in a study of vaccination effects on CD4 cells after COVID-19. Their antigens remain unidentified. Data came from immunoSEQ multiplex PCR; TCRdb stores just in-frame clones and leaves some out. The data contain about 17,000 clones, nearly 75% of them seen just once; the ten biggest clones take up less than 25%. This sample comprised CD4+ T cells from PBMCs cultured with SARS-CoV-2 spike peptides, obtained after COVID-19 vaccination. The origin of the receptors is a human donor who had a prior SARS-CoV-2 infection. CDR3s include the opening cysteine and the closing phenylalanine or tryptophan. The D gene is left open where the match is weak. Clone size is stated in some rows and not others, as once, few, many or a class when expanded.

j_call d_call v_call clone_size cdr3_nt cdr3_aa
TRBJ2-1 - TRBV6-5 few TGTGCCAGCAGCCGCGTCGATGAGCAGTTCTTC CASSRVDEQFF
TRBJ2-4 TRBD2 TRBV4-2 - TGTGCCAGCAGCCAAGTGGGCGGGAGAGCCCGGGGCGGAAACATTCAGTACTTC CASSQVGGRARGGNIQYF
TRBJ1-5 - TRBV18 - TGTGCCAGCTCACCACAGACAAGGAAGAATTATCAGCCCCAGCATTTT CASSPQTRKNYQPQHF
TRBJ1-1 TRBD1 TRBV5-1 - TGCGCCAGCAGCTTGGCCCCCAGGGGGAAAACTGAAGCTTTCTTT CASSLAPRGKTEAFF
TRBJ2-5 - TRBV5-1 - TGCGCCAGCAGCTTAGTCCAGGGGCAAGAGACCCAGTACTTC CASSLVQGQETQYF
TRBJ2-5 TRBD2 TRBV7-9 - TGTGCCAGCAGCACGTCAGCGGGGGGGCGGACCCAGTACTTC CASSTSAGGRTQYF
TRBJ2-1 TRBD1 TRBV24-1 - TGTGCCACCAGTGTCGCCGGGACAGGGGGCTACAATGAGCAGTTCTTC CATSVAGTGGYNEQFF
TRBJ1-5 - TRBV20-1 - TGCAGTGCTAGTGTCGGTGGGATCGGGTCCCAGCATTTT CSASVGGIGSQHF
TRBJ2-7 TRBD2 TRBV14 - TGTGCCAGCAGCCTCTTACTAGCGGGTCACTACGAGCAGTACTTC CASSLLLAGHYEQYF
TRBJ1-2 TRBD1 TRBV5-1 - TGCGCCAGCAGCTTAGGGACAGGCTATGGCTACACCTTC CASSLGTGYGYTF
TRBJ1-1 - TRBV29-1 - TGCAGCGTCGAGATCATGAGGAACACTGAAGCTTTCTTT CSVEIMRNTEAFF
TRBJ2-3 - TRBV30 - TGTGCCTGGAGTGTACGACGGGGGACGCAGTATTTT CAWSVRRGTQYF
TRBJ2-5 - TRBV7-7 - TGTGCTAGCAGCTTAGAATTCCGGGGCCAAGAGACCCAGTACTTC CASSLEFRGQETQYF
TRBJ2-5 TRBD2 TRBV6-5 - TGTGCCAGCAGTTCTAGCGGAGAGACCCAGTACTTC CASSSSGETQYF
TRBJ2-1 TRBD2 TRBV9 - TGTGCCAGCAGCGGCGGGGGGGATGAGCAGTTCTTC CASSGGGDEQFF
TRBJ2-1 - TRBV2 - TGTGCCAGCAGTGAACAGGGGAGCTCCTACAATGAGCAGTTCTTC CASSEQGSSYNEQFF